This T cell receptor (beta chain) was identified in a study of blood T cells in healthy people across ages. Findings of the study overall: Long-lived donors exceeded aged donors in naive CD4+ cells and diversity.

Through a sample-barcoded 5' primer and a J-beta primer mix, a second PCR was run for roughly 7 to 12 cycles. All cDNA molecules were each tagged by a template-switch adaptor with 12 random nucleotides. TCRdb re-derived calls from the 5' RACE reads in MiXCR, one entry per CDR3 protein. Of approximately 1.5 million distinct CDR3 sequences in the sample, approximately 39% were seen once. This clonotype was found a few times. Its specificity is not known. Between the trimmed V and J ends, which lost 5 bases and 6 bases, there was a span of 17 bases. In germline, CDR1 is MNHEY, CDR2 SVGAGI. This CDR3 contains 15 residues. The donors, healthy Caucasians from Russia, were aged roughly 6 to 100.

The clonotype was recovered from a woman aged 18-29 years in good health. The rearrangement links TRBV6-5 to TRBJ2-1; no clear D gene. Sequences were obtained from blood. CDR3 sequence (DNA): TGTGCCAGCAGTCCCGACCGCGCCCCGGGCAATGAGCAGTTCTTC. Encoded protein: CASSPDRAPGNEQFF.